The source of this T cell receptor beta chain is a study of technical replicates of blood from a few donors. Generated by immunoSEQ multiplex PCR, the TCRdb table keeps only in-frame clones and is missing some. Here the sample spans around 57,000 clones, around 97% being singletons. The CDR3 has 14 amino acids. CDR1 and CDR2 (germline): MDHEN, SYDVKM. Trimming removed 6 bases from V and 2 bases from J, with 11 bases in between. J is TRBJ1-3 and V is TRBV28, with a weak D call TRBD1 (5 bases). The material sequenced was T cells isolated from PBMCs. This sequence was found in a human donor in good health. The CDR3 is CASRVGGTGNTIYF. The CDR3 coding sequence is TGTGCCAGCAGGGTGGGGGGGACTGGAAACACCATATATTTT.